This T cell receptor (beta chain) stems from a study of cytomegalovirus exposure and HLA in healthy donors. The PCR was carried out with 60 Vbeta primers and 13 Jbeta primers. The table came from immunoSEQ multiplex PCR; TCRdb's copy has only in-frame clones and leaves some out. The table has about 140,000 clones, roughly four fifths seen once. Comments on this clone: The antigen is not known.

Per the germline V gene, CDR1 is LNHNV and CDR2 is YYDKDF (reference sequence). The CDR3 runs to 20 residues. V lost 0 bases, J lost 0 bases, and 8 bases stayed unmatched. The study, taken as a whole, reports: In a later analysis, V- and J-gene trimming of beta chains associated with a DCLRE1C missense variant, replicated independently.

The chain uses TRBV15 and TRBJ2-1; 13 positions agree with TRBD2. This receptor was obtained from a man aged 18 to 29 in good health and CMV-seropositive. The sequencing sample was made of PBMCs. For the CDR3, the DNA is TGTGCCACCAGCAGAGATTTTGGACTAGCGGGGGATAGCTCCTACAATGAGCAGTTCTTC. This gives the protein CATSRDFGLAGDSSYNEQFF.